The 18 T cell receptor beta chains given below trace back to one sample, sequenced in a study of blood T cell repertoires in COVID-19. The data were produced by immunoSEQ multiplex PCR, yet TCRdb's version contains in-frame clones alone and is incomplete. The sample yields roughly 420,000 clones, around 87% seen once. Sequenced: PBMCs or T cells enriched from blood (not recorded which). All receptors derive from a woman aged 25 to 39 with acute COVID-19.

The chain couples TRBV9 to TRBJ1-6; D may be TRBD1 (5 bases). The length of the CDR3 is 14 residues. V was trimmed by 3 bases and J by 10 bases, leaving 14 bases between them. Germline V lookup: CDR1 SGDLS, CDR2 YYNGEE. Here the CDR3 reads CASSAEIRGSPLHF. The CDR3 DNA sequence: TGTGCCAGCAGCGCGGAGATACGGGGGTCACCCCTCCACTTT.

The chain is built from TRBV19 and TRBJ1-1; no clear D. Trimming stripped 0 bases from V and 3 bases from J, with 14 bases between. The CDR3 has 16 amino acids. In germline, CDR1 is LNHDA, CDR2 SQIVND (reference sequence). CDR3 in amino acids: CASSIDSLGRYTEAFF. The CDR3 coding sequence is TGTGCCAGTAGTATAGATTCTCTGGGCAGATACACTGAAGCTTTCTTT.

The V call is TRBV6-6, the J call TRBJ1-6; TRBD1 matches at 7 bases. The germline gives CDR1 MNHNY, CDR2 SVGAGI (reference sequence). With 5 bases clipped from V and 9 bases from J, the junction kept 10 bases outside the gene matches. The CDR3 is 15 amino acids. This chain's CDR3 is CASSPLDRASSPLHF. CDR3 in DNA: TGTGCCAGCAGTCCCCTTGACAGGGCTAGTTCACCCCTCCACTTT.

The genes are TRBV2 and TRBJ2-5; D is unclear. Germline CDR1 SNHLY, CDR2 FYNNEI. Trimming cost V 8 bases and J 6 bases, with 13 bases left between them. This CDR3 has 12 amino acids. As DNA, the CDR3 is TGTGCCAGCGCTGGGCAGAAGAAGACCCAGTACTTC. It encodes CASAGQKKTQYF.

This clone came up a few times. The chain is built from TRBV2 and TRBJ1-5; TRBD1 matches 7 bases. J was trimmed by 6 bases and V by 7 bases; bases with no gene match: 6. The CDR3 loop spans 13 amino acids. Germline lookup yields CDR1 SNHLY and CDR2 FYNNEI. The CDR3 protein is CASTVTGTQPQHF. For the CDR3, the DNA is TGTGCCAGCACCGTGACAGGGACTCAGCCCCAGCATTTT.

The chain links TRBV7-9 to TRBJ1-1, with 8 bases identical to TRBD1. Germline V gene sequence: CDR1 SEHNR, CDR2 FQNEAQ (reference sequence). This CDR3 has 16 residues. Unmatched junction bases numbered 7, after V lost 0 bases and J lost 4 bases. The chain's CDR3 is CASSLARTGIGTEAFF. The CDR3, as DNA: TGTGCCAGCAGCTTAGCTCGGACAGGGATCGGCACTGAAGCTTTCTTT.

The chain has TRBV6-1 and TRBJ2-7, with 11 bases aligning to TRBD1. This CDR3 region has 14 residues. Unmatched junction bases numbered 5, after V lost 3 bases and J lost 7 bases. Germline CDR1 reads MNHNS; CDR2 reads SASEGT. The CDR3 here is CASSDGQGAGEQYF. The CDR3, as DNA: TGTGCCAGCAGTGACGGACAGGGGGCGGGGGAGCAGTACTTC.

This chain uses TRBV5-1 with TRBJ2-3; no clear D. This CDR3 is 13 amino acids long. Germline V gives CDR1 SGHRS, CDR2 YFSETQ. The V end lost 5 bases, the J end lost 9 bases, and 16 bases lay between the germline ends. For the CDR3, the DNA is TGCGCCAGCAGTCCTGCGGATGGCACAACGCAGTATTTT. Protein: CASSPADGTTQYF.

This chain joins TRBV6-5 and TRBJ2-7; D might be TRBD2 (7 bases). The CDR3 consists of 15 residues. Germline V gene sequence: CDR1 MNHEY, CDR2 SVGAGI. V lost 0 bases and J lost 4, with 13 bases in between. The chain's CDR3 is CASSYSGGGRYEQYF. In DNA form, the CDR3 reads TGTGCCAGCAGTTACTCGGGCGGGGGCAGGTACGAGCAGTACTTC.

This clone has only a few counts. The chain carries TRBV11-3 and TRBJ1-1; D is possibly TRBD1 (5 bases). The V gene lost 5 bases and the J gene lost 11 bases, with 18 bases spanning the gap. Germline loops: CDR1 SGHNT, CDR2 YENEEA. The CDR3 consists of 13 residues. The CDR3 region is CASSQNPRVDAFF. The CDR3 DNA follows: TGTGCCAGCAGCCAAAACCCCAGGGTGGATGCTTTCTTT.

V is TRBV5-1 and J is TRBJ2-7, with D perhaps TRBD1 (5 bases). Trimming pared 7 bases from V and 2 bases from J, leaving 10 bases between. CDR3 size: 12 residues. The germline gives CDR1 SGHRS, CDR2 YFSETQ. CDR3 amino acids: CASGQGTYEQYF. CDR3 DNA sequence: TGCGCCAGCGGTCAGGGAACCTACGAGCAGTACTTC.

This rearrangement joins TRBV12-3 or TRBV12-4 to TRBJ1-1, with a possible D match to TRBD1 (6 bases). V lost 7 bases, J lost 6 bases, and 12 bases lay in between. This CDR3 is 12 amino acids long. CDR3: CASNNRAAEAFF. DNA for the CDR3: TGTGCCAGCAACAACAGGGCGGCTGAAGCTTTCTTT.

The chain uses TRBV15 and TRBJ1-6, with D hard to call. V gave up 3 bases and J gave up 4 bases, with 10 bases separating them. Germline values: CDR1 LNHNV, CDR2 YYDKDF (reference sequence). This CDR3 is built from 15 residues. The CDR3 reads CATSSRTLYNSPLHF. The DNA for the CDR3 is TGTGCCACCAGCAGTAGGACTCTTTATAATTCACCCCTCCACTTT.

This clone was detected only a few times. This rearrangement joins TRBV19 to TRBJ1-6; 9 nucleotides agree with TRBD1. V lost 5 bases and J lost 5; bases outside the gene matches: 13. Looked up from germline, CDR1 is LNHDA and CDR2 is SQIVND (reference sequence). This CDR3 region has 18 residues. CDR3 in amino acids: CASSVNRDRASNNSPLHF. CDR3 in DNA: TGTGCCAGTAGTGTCAACCGGGACAGGGCTTCCAATAATTCACCCCTCCACTTT.

The chain combines TRBV2 with TRBJ1-2, with a weak D call TRBD1 (6 bases). The CDR3 loop spans 15 amino acids. V lost 6 bases to trimming and J lost 0 bases, with 14 bases between them. CDR1 and CDR2 (germline): SNHLY, FYNNEI. The CDR3 is CASSVVDRSNYGYTF. In DNA, the CDR3 is TGTGCCAGCAGCGTAGTTGACAGGTCTAACTATGGCTACACCTTC.

V and J are TRBV7-3 and TRBJ2-1; the D is unclear. V lost 3 bases and J lost 8, with 17 bases in between. The germline V gene has CDR1 SGHTA and CDR2 FQGTGA. CDR3 length equals 15 residues. CDR3 sequence (DNA): TGTGCCAGCAGCTTCTTGCGGCACTCCGGCGATGAGCAGTTCTTC. It yields the protein CASSFLRHSGDEQFF.

This clone was found once. This sequence joins TRBV30 and TRBJ1-4; 9 nucleotides match TRBD1. V was clipped by 0 bases and J by 2 bases; unmatched bases: 10. CDR1 and CDR2 (germline): GTSNPN, SVGIG (reference sequence). The CDR3 has 18 amino acids. The CDR3 DNA sequence: TGTGCCTGGAGTGTAATACGGACAGGGGATAGGACTAATGAAAAACTGTTTTTT. Amino acids: CAWSVIRTGDRTNEKLFF.

The sample holds one count of this clone. V and J are TRBV3-1 (or the pseudogene TRBV3-2) and TRBJ1-1; a possible D gene is TRBD1 (6 bases). From germline, CDR1 is LGHDT and CDR2 YNNKEL (reference sequence). The CDR3 runs 15 residues. Trimming cost V 4 bases and J 1 base, with 13 bases left between them. CDR3 nucleotides: TGTGCCAGCAGCCTACGGGGGGGGGCGAACACTGAAGCTTTCTTT. It specifies CASSLRGGANTEAFF.